This entry concerns a single T cell receptor beta chain. Only in-frame clones appear in the TCRdb table, and some are missing; sequencing was by immunoSEQ multiplex PCR. The sample lists 150,000 or so clones; roughly 94% were seen once. This sample is drawn from a study of control samples from healthy donors and cancer patients. Germline assignment: CDR1 SGHRS and CDR2 YFSETQ. This CDR3 is built from 14 residues. With 2 bases clipped from V and 3 bases from J, the junction kept 4 bases outside the gene matches. The chain combines TRBV5-1 with TRBJ1-1, with 7 nucleotides matching TRBD1. The sequenced material came from PBMCs. The receptor was isolated from a man aged 55 to 70 with colorectal cancer. This CDR3 is CASSLQGLHTEAFF. DNA of the CDR3: TGCGCCAGCAGCTTACAGGGGCTGCACACTGAAGCTTTCTTT.